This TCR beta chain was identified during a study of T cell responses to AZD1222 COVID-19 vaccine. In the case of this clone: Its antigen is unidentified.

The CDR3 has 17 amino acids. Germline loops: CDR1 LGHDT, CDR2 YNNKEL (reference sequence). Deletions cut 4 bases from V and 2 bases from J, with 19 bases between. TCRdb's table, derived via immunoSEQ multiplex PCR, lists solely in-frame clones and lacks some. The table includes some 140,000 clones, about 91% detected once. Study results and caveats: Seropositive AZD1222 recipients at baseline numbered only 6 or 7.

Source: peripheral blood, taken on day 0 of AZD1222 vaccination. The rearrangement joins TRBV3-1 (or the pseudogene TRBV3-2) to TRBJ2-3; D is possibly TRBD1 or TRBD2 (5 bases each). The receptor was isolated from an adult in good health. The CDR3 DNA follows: TGTGCCAGCAGCCCTGTCTCGGGGAAAGGGGACACAGATACGCAGTATTTT. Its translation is CASSPVSGKGDTDTQYF.